This T cell receptor (beta chain) was captured in a study of brain T cells in children with intractable seizures. Deletions cut 6 bases from V and 8 bases from J, with 14 bases between. Germline V gives CDR1 MNHNY, CDR2 SVGAGI (reference sequence). The CDR3 is 13 residues long. Only cases whose brain tissue showed the highest T cell transcript signatures were sequenced. Patients received at least one anti-epileptic drug before surgery. Measured with immunoSEQ multiplex PCR; TCRdb has only the in-frame clones, and not every one. The profile covers about 80,000 clones, with approximately 90% appearing a single time and around 22% taken by the ten largest.

Material: peripheral blood, obtained at surgery. The TCR comes from a girl aged 2-10 years with Rasmussen encephalitis and intractable seizures. The chain has TRBV6-6 and TRBJ1-5; no definite D call. For the CDR3, the DNA is TGTGCCAGCAGCCTGGACCCTGGGGAGCCCCAGCATTTT. Protein sequence: CASSLDPGEPQHF.